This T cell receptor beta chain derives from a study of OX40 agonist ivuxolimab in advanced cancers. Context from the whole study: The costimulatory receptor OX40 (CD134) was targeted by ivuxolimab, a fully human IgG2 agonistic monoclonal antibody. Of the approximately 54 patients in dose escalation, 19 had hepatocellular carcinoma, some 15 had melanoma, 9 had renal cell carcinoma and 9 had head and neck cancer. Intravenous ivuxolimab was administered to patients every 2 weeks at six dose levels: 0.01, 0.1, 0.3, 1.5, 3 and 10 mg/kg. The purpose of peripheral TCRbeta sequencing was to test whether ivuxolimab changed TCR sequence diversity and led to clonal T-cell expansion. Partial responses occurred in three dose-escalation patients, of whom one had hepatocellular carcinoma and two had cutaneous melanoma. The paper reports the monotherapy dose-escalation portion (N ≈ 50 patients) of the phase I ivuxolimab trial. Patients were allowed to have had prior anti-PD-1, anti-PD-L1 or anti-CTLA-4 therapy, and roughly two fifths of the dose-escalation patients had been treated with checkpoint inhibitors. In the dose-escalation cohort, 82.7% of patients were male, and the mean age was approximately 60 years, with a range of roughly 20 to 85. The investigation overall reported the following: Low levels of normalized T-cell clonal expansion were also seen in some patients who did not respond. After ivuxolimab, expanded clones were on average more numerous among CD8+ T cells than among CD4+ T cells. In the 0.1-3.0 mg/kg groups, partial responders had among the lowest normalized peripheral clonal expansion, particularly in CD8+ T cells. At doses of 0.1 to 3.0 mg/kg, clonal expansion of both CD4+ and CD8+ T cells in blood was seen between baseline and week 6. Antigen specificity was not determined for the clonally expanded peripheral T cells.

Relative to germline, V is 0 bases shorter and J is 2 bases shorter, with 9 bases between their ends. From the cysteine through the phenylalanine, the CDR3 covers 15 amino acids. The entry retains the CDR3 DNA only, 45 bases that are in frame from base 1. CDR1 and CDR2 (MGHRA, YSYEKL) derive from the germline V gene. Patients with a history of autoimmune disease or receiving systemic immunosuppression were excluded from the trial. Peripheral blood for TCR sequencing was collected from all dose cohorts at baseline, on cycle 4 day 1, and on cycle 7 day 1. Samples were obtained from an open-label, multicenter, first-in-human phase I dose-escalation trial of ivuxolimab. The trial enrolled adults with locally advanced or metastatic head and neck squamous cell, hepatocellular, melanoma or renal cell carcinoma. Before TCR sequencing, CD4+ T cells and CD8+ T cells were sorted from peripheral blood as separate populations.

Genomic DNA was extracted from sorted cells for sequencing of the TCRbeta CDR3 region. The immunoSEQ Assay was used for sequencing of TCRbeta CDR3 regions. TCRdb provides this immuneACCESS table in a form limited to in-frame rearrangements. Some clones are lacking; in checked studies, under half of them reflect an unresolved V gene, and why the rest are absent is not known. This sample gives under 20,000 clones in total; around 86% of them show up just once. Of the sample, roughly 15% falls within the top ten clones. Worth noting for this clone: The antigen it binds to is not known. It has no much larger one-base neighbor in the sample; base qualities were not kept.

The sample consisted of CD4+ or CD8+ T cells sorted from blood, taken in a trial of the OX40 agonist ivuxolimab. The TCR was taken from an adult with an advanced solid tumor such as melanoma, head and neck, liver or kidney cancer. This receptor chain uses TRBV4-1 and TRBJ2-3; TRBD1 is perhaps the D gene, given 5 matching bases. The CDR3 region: CASSQDPRATDTQYF. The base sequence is TGCGCCAGCAGCCAAGATCCCAGGGCCACAGATACGCAGTATTTT.